Shown below are 11 T cell receptor beta chains from a single sample sequenced in a study of glioma-infiltrating T cells after dendritic cell vaccination. Sequencing was performed with immunoSEQ multiplex PCR; in TCRdb, only in-frame clones are kept and a portion is missing. The data show under 40,000 clones, with more than 90% seen just once and 2.2% held by the top ten. Sequencing was performed on blood, taken before dendritic cell vaccination. The receptors here all came from a human donor with glioblastoma.

J is TRBJ2-2 and V is TRBV14; 7 nucleotides line up with TRBD1. Germline V lookup: CDR1 SGHDN, CDR2 FVKESK. The ends lost 0 bases at V and 5 bases at J; junction bases unmatched: 18. This CDR3 is built from 20 residues. For the CDR3, the DNA is TGTGCCAGCAGCCAAGATAACAGTTTCGGGGACAGCCTTTTTACCGGGGAGCTGTTTTTT. Amino acids: CASSQDNSFGDSLFTGELFF.

This clone has just one count. This chain joins TRBV27 and TRBJ1-3; D gene ambiguous. The germline V and J ends were trimmed by 2 bases and 4 bases, with 6 bases remaining between them. The CDR3 loop spans 13 amino acids. The germline CDR1 and CDR2 sequences are MNHEY and SMNVEV (reference sequence). CDR3 DNA: TGTGCCAGCAGTTTACAGGTGGGAAACACCATATATTTT. Translating gives CASSLQVGNTIYF.

This clone appeared once. The chain couples TRBV25-1 to TRBJ1-2; a possible D gene is TRBD1 (6 bases). The CDR3 length is 13 residues. Trimming took off 8 bases at V and 0 bases at J, with 10 bases between the two ends. CDR1 and CDR2 from the germline V gene are MGHDK and SYGVNS. The chain's CDR3 is CASRDITNYGYTF. The CDR3 coding sequence is TGTGCCAGCCGGGACATAACTAACTATGGCTACACCTTC.

The gene calls are TRBV5-6 and TRBJ2-5; 9 nucleotides line up with TRBD1. The J segment lost 4 bases and the V segment lost 3 bases, leaving 7 bases of the junction unmatched. CDR1 is SGHDT and CDR2 is YYEEEE in the germline V gene. This CDR3 has 15 amino acids. The CDR3 spells CASSYGQGRRETQYF. In nucleotides, the CDR3 is TGTGCCAGCAGCTACGGACAGGGGAGGCGAGAGACCCAGTACTTC. The whole variable domain, filled in from reference TRBV5-6 and TRBJ2-5, reads DAGVTQSPTHLIKTRGQQVTLRCSPKSGHDTVSWYQQALGQGPQFIFQYYEEEERQRGNFPDRFSGHQFPNYSSELNVNALLLGDSALYLCASSYGQGRRETQYFGPGTRLLVL.

The CDR3 loop reads CASSLSTRGERSPLHF. The DNA for the CDR3 is TGTGCCAGCAGTTTATCCACCAGGGGTGAACGTTCACCCCTCCACTTT. The chain combines TRBV27 with TRBJ1-6, with D maybe TRBD1 (6 bases). CDR3 length: 16 amino acids. V was pared by 0 bases and J by 9 bases, with 15 bases between. Germline V gene data show CDR1 as MNHEY and CDR2 as SMNVEV (reference sequence).

V and J are TRBV7-8 and TRBJ1-1; the match to TRBD1 covers 8 bases. Germline V gene sequence: CDR1 SGHVS, CDR2 FQNEAQ. The trim removed 5 bases at V and 0 bases at J, leaving 5 bases unmatched. This CDR3 contains 15 residues. The CDR3 DNA reads TGTGCCAGCAGCCGAGACAGGGGAATGAACACTGAAGCTTTCTTT. Its protein is CASSRDRGMNTEAFF. The whole variable domain, remainder taken from reference TRBV7-8 and TRBJ1-1, is GAGVSQSPRYKVAKRGQDVALRCDPISGHVSLFWYQQALGQGPEFLTYFQNEAQLDKSGLPSDRFFAERPEGSVSTLKIQRTQQEDSAVYLCASSRDRGMNTEAFFGQGTRLTVV.

The chain joins TRBV21-1 to TRBJ1-3; the table names TRBD1, a call not compared with the DNA. TRBV21-1 is a known pseudogene. This CDR3 is built from 14 residues. The CDR3 reads CASSNQGARNTIYF. The CDR3 DNA reads TGTGCCAGCAGCAATCAGGGGGCGCGAAACACCATATATTTT.

The chain recombines TRBV6-4 with TRBJ2-3; 15 positions agree with TRBD2. Trimming took 8 bases from V and 4 from J; bases not matched to a gene: 10. Germline CDR1 is MRHNA and CDR2 is SNTAGT. The CDR3 is 17 residues long. CDR3 loop: CASSRTSGGAGSDTQYF. In DNA, the CDR3 is TGTGCCAGCTCACGGACTAGCGGGGGGGCCGGGTCAGATACGCAGTATTTT.

J is TRBJ1-1 and V is TRBV9, with no clear D. Trimming took off 3 bases at V and 3 bases at J, with 6 bases between the two ends. CDR1 and CDR2 from the germline V gene are SGDLS and YYNGEE. CDR3 length: 12 residues. Here the CDR3 reads CASSGSYTEAFF. Written as DNA, the CDR3 is TGTGCCAGCAGCGGAAGCTACACTGAAGCTTTCTTT.

A single count supports this clone. This chain links TRBV5-1 with TRBJ2-6, with 8 bases aligning to TRBD1. CDR1 and CDR2 (germline): SGHRS, YFSETQ. The length of the CDR3 is 18 residues. V dropped 2 bases and J dropped 0; count of bases not matched to a gene: 7. This chain's CDR3 is CASSFDRGLSSGANVLTF. The CDR3, as DNA: TGCGCCAGCAGCTTCGACAGGGGCCTTAGCTCTGGGGCCAACGTCCTGACTTTC.

V gene TRBV6-5 combines with J gene TRBJ2-7; a weak D match, TRBD2 (6 bases). V lost 8 bases, J lost 4 bases, and 21 bases lay in between. This CDR3 has 15 residues. Germline V lookup: CDR1 MNHEY, CDR2 SVGAGI. The CDR3 DNA follows: TGTGCCAGCTCCCGACGGGGCGGGGTTGGGTACGAGCAGTACTTC. Amino acid sequence: CASSRRGGVGYEQYF.